The 3 T cell receptor beta chains listed next were all sequenced from one sample in a study of beta chain features in type 1 diabetes. Reverse transcribing all isolated RNA meant expressed TCRB transcripts were sequenced. The repertoire was sequenced with immunoSEQ multiplex PCR; TCRdb's copy has only in-frame clones and lacks some. The data contain more than 110,000 clones, 6.9% of them singletons. The sample was central memory CD4+ T cells from blood. Receptors were obtained from a woman aged 25 to 45 in good health.

The V gene is TRBV4-2, the J gene TRBJ2-7; D gene ambiguous. The CDR3 runs to 16 residues. Trimming cost V 0 bases and J 3 bases, with 15 bases left between them. Germline values: CDR1 LGHNA, CDR2 YNFKEQ. CDR3 DNA sequence: TGTGCCAGCAGCCAAGAAGGTCACAGAGAATACTACGAGCAGTACTTC. Its translation: CASSQEGHREYYEQYF.

This clone came up a few times. The chain carries TRBV7-9 and TRBJ1-1, with 8 positions matching TRBD1. The germline CDR1 and CDR2 sequences are SEHNR and FQNEAQ (reference sequence). The CDR3 runs to 13 residues. The junction had 9 bases not matched to a gene; V was cut back by 4 bases and J by 11 bases. The CDR3 here is CASSSRQGWMAFF. CDR3 sequence (DNA): TGTGCCAGCAGCTCTCGACAGGGGTGGATGGCTTTCTTT.

V and J are TRBV6-1 and TRBJ1-5; possible D gene TRBD1, 5 bases. The germline V and J ends were trimmed by 0 bases and 2 bases, with 11 bases remaining between them. This CDR3 spans 16 amino acids. Germline CDR1 and CDR2: MNHNS and SASEGT. In nucleotides, the CDR3 is TGTGCCAGCAGTGAAGCGCGGAAGACAGGCAATCAGCCCCAGCATTTT. Translating it yields CASSEARKTGNQPQHF.